A single sample gave rise to the 20 T cell receptor beta chains below, sequenced in a study of CD4 T cells in relation to SARS-CoV-2 and coronaviruses. Unexposed donor CD4+ T cells date from about 2011-2018, before the COVID-19 pandemic. Generated by immunoSEQ multiplex PCR, the TCRdb table keeps only in-frame clones and is missing some. The sample yields more than 50,000 clones, approximately 90% seen once. Input material: memory CD4+ T cells from PBMCs. These receptors were collected from a human donor in good health.

The V gene is TRBV18, the J gene TRBJ1-5; D possibly corresponds to TRBD1 (5 bases). This CDR3 spans 16 amino acids. V lost 1 base to trimming and J lost 5 bases, with 15 bases between them. Germline assignment: CDR1 KGHSH and CDR2 LQKENI. The CDR3 bases are TGTGCCAGCTCACCACAGGAGGGGCGCAGGGATCAGCCCCAGCATTTT. Its protein product is CASSPQEGRRDQPQHF.

The chain carries TRBV7-9 and TRBJ2-7; 7 bases are shared with TRBD1. The CDR3 is 13 amino acids. With 6 bases clipped from V and 3 bases from J, the junction kept 5 bases outside the gene matches. From germline, CDR1 is SEHNR and CDR2 FQNEAQ (reference sequence). CDR3 sequence: CASRQGPLYEQYF. In DNA form, the CDR3 reads TGTGCCAGCAGACAGGGGCCCCTCTACGAGCAGTACTTC.

The rearrangement links TRBV28 to TRBJ2-5; D gene unclear. The V end was cut by 3 bases, the J end by 2 bases, with 7 bases between. The CDR3 has 13 residues. Germline CDR1 is MDHEN and CDR2 is SYDVKM. DNA of the CDR3: TGTGCCAGCAGTTTGACGGCGCAAGAGACCCAGTACTTC. This sequence encodes CASSLTAQETQYF.

The V and J genes are TRBV6-4 and TRBJ2-7; 8 bases map to TRBD2. Looked up from germline, CDR1 is MRHNA and CDR2 is SNTAGT. The length of the CDR3 is 11 residues. The CDR3 DNA follows: TGTCCGAGGACTAGCCTTTACGAGCAGTACTTC. Its translation: CPRTSLYEQYF.

The chain combines TRBV6-5 with TRBJ2-1, with 8 positions matching TRBD1. Germline V gene data show CDR1 as MNHEY and CDR2 as SVGAGI. The length of the CDR3 is 13 residues. Trimming took 8 bases from V and 4 from J; bases not matched to a gene: 4. CDR3 residues: CASDRDRYNEQFF. For the CDR3, the DNA is TGTGCCAGCGACCGGGACAGGTACAATGAGCAGTTCTTC.

This clone was observed once. The rearrangement links TRBV15 to TRBJ2-7; the match to TRBD1 covers 12 bases. Germline CDR1 LNHNV, CDR2 YYDKDF (reference sequence). The junction had 14 bases not matched to a gene; V was cut back by 7 bases and J by 7 bases. This CDR3 region has 16 residues. The CDR3 DNA sequence: TGTGCCACCACATCCGGGAGGGGACAGGGGGCGCGGGAGCAGTACTTC. This translates into CATTSGRGQGAREQYF.

V is TRBV5-1 and J is TRBJ1-4; the match to TRBD1 covers 9 bases. The trim removed 0 bases at V and 5 bases at J, leaving 5 bases unmatched. In germline, CDR1 is SGHRS, CDR2 YFSETQ. This CDR3 contains 16 residues. The CDR3 region is CASSLEGQGQNEKLFF. The CDR3 DNA sequence: TGCGCCAGCAGCTTGGAGGGACAGGGCCAGAATGAAAAACTGTTTTTT.

The chain links TRBV29-1 to TRBJ1-2; D unresolved. CDR1 SQVTM and CDR2 ANQGSEA come from the germline V gene. The CDR3 covers 12 residues. The V and J ends lost 2 bases and 6 bases respectively, with 10 bases between them. The CDR3 DNA follows: TGCAGCGTTGAAACTCCTCCGAATGGCTACACCTTC. It specifies CSVETPPNGYTF.

Here the CDR3 DNA reads TGTGCCAGCAGCCAAGATTATACGCGCGGGCAGTACTTC. Translated: CASSQDYTRGQYF. This sequence joins TRBV4-2 and TRBJ2-7, with D hard to call. Trimming stripped 0 bases from V and 9 bases from J, with 12 bases between. In germline, CDR1 is LGHNA, CDR2 YNFKEQ. There are 13 residues in the CDR3.

The chain employs TRBV15 and TRBJ2-1, with TRBD2 identical over 9 bases. V lost 1 base and J lost 2; bases outside the gene matches: 0. This CDR3 has 15 residues. CDR1 and CDR2 from the germline V gene are LNHNV and YYDKDF (reference sequence). The CDR3: CATSRGLAAYNEQFF. For the CDR3, the DNA is TGTGCCACCAGCAGAGGACTAGCGGCCTACAATGAGCAGTTCTTC.

The rearrangement joins TRBV19 to TRBJ2-5, with D maybe TRBD1 (6 bases). Trimming removed 7 bases from V and 1 base from J, with 19 bases in between. This CDR3 is 16 amino acids long. Germline values: CDR1 LNHDA, CDR2 SQIVND (reference sequence). Here the CDR3 DNA reads TGTGCCAGTACCCCCTTGGAAGGGGGTTCCCAAGAGACCCAGTACTTC. Encoded protein: CASTPLEGGSQETQYF. Full variable domain (missing parts from reference TRBV19 and TRBJ2-5): DGGITQSPKYLFRKEGQNVTLSCEQNLNHDAMYWYRQDPGQGLRLIYYSQIVNDFQKGDIAEGYSVSREKKESFPLTVTSAQKNPTAFYLCASTPLEGGSQETQYFGPGTRLLVL.

The CDR3 DNA reads as TGTGCCAGCAGCTCCCGGACAGTCACAGATACGCAGTATTTT. Its protein product is CASSSRTVTDTQYF. This chain uses TRBV7-9 with TRBJ2-3, with a tentative D call TRBD1 (6 bases). Deletions cut 4 bases from V and 2 bases from J, with 10 bases between. Germline CDR1 reads SEHNR; CDR2 reads FQNEAQ (reference sequence). There are 14 residues in the CDR3.

The chain links TRBV7-8 to TRBJ2-7; tentative D call: TRBD1 (6 bases). With 0 bases removed from V and 4 bases from J, the gap between germline ends came to 13 bases. The length of the CDR3 is 15 residues. The germline CDR1 and CDR2 sequences are SGHVS and FQNEAQ. The CDR3 here is CASSLALGAEYEQYF. In DNA, the CDR3 is TGTGCCAGCAGCTTAGCGTTGGGGGCCGAATACGAGCAGTACTTC.

The chain joins TRBV7-9 to TRBJ2-7; 7 nucleotides line up with TRBD2. Per the germline V gene, CDR1 is SEHNR and CDR2 is FQNEAQ (reference sequence). V dropped 1 base and J dropped 4; count of bases not matched to a gene: 7. This CDR3 is 15 amino acids long. CDR3 region: CASSLDSSGFYEQYF. In nucleotides, the CDR3 is TGTGCCAGCAGCTTAGACTCTAGCGGTTTTTACGAGCAGTACTTC.

The count of this clone is one. The chain links TRBV14 to TRBJ2-3; 8 bases align to TRBD2. The CDR3 has 15 amino acids. With 7 bases clipped from V and 2 bases from J, the junction kept 8 bases outside the gene matches. Looked up from germline, CDR1 is SGHDN and CDR2 is FVKESK. The CDR3 is CASTRGAGVTDTQYF. CDR3 DNA sequence: TGTGCCAGCACCCGAGGAGCGGGAGTCACAGATACGCAGTATTTT.

The chain is built from TRBV6-5 and TRBJ1-1; D is uncertain. Trimming stripped 5 bases from V and 5 bases from J, with 12 bases between. This CDR3 comprises 13 residues. The germline CDR1 and CDR2 sequences are MNHEY and SVGAGI. The CDR3: CASSPGLKTEAFF. For the CDR3, the DNA is TGTGCCAGCAGTCCCGGGCTCAAAACTGAAGCTTTCTTT.

This clone came up a few times. J is TRBJ1-5 and V is TRBV3-1 (or the pseudogene TRBV3-2), with D uncertain. The germline gives CDR1 LGHDT, CDR2 YNNKEL (reference sequence). The CDR3 length is 15 residues. V shed 2 bases and J shed 4 bases, with 12 bases lying between them. CDR3 sequence (DNA): TGTGCCAGCAGCCAACGAGGGCCGAGGAATCAGCCCCAGCATTTT. It codes for CASSQRGPRNQPQHF.

The rearrangement uses TRBV10-3 and TRBJ1-2, with a tentative D call TRBD1 (5 bases). The CDR3 spans 16 residues. Germline CDR1 is ENHRY and CDR2 is SYGVKD. V lost 4 bases and J 0 bases, leaving 15 bases between the germline ends. Written as DNA, the CDR3 is TGTGCCATCAGTGGATCCGGGACGGAGACTAACTATGGCTACACCTTC. Translation: CAISGSGTETNYGYTF.

This chain uses TRBV24-1 with TRBJ2-2, with D possibly being TRBD1 (5 bases). Looked up from germline, CDR1 is KGHDR and CDR2 is SFDVKD. V dropped 3 bases and J dropped 4 bases, with 11 bases sitting between them. This CDR3 comprises 15 residues. This CDR3 is CATSDQTRVTGELFF. CDR3 sequence (DNA): TGTGCCACCAGTGATCAAACCAGGGTCACCGGGGAGCTGTTTTTT.

The gene calls are TRBV19 and TRBJ2-3, with a tentative D call TRBD2 (6 bases). The CDR3 runs to 15 residues. Germline CDR1 and CDR2: LNHDA and SQIVND (reference sequence). Trimming removed 3 bases from V and 0 bases from J, with 10 bases in between. In DNA, the CDR3 is TGTGCCAGTAGTATTATGGCGGGGAGCACAGATACGCAGTATTTT. It translates to CASSIMAGSTDTQYF.